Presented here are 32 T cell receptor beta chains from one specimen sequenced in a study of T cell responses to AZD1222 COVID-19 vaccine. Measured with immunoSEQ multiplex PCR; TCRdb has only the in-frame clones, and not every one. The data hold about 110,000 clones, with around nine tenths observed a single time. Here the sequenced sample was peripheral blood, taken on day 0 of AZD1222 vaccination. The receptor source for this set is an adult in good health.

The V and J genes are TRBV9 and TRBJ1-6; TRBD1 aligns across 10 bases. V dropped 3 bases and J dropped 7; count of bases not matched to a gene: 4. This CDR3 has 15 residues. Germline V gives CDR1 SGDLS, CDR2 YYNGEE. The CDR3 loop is CASSATGGNNSPLHF. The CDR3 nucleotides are TGTGCCAGCAGCGCGACAGGGGGCAACAATTCACCCCTCCACTTT.

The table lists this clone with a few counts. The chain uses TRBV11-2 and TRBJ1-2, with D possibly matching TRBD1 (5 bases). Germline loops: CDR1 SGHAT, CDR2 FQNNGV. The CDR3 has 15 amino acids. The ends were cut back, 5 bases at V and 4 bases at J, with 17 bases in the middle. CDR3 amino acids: CASSHGVGTRYGYTF. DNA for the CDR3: TGTGCCAGCAGCCATGGGGTAGGGACCCGCTATGGCTACACCTTC.

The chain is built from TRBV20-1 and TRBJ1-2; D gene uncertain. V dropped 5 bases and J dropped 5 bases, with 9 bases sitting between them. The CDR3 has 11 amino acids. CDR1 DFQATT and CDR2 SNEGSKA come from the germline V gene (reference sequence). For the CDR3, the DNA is TGCAGTGCTCAAGATGAATATGGCTACACCTTC. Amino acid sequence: CSAQDEYGYTF.

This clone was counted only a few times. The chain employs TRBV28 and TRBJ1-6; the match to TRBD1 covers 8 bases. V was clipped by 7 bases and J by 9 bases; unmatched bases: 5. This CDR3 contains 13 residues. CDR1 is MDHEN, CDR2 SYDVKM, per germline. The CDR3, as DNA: TGTGCCAGCACCCCGGACAGGGTTTCACCCCTCCACTTT. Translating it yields CASTPDRVSPLHF.

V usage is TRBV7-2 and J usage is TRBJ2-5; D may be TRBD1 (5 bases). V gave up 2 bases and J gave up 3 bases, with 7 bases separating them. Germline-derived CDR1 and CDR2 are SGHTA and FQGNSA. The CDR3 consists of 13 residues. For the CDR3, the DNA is TGTGCCAGCAGCTTAAGGGGCGAAGAGACCCAGTACTTC. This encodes CASSLRGEETQYF.

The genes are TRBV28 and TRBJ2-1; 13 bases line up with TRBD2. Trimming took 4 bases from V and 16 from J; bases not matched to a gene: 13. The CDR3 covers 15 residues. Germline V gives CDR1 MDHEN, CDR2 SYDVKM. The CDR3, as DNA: TGTGCCAGCAGTTCCACTAGCGGGAGGGCCTTATTTCTCTTCTTC. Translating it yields CASSSTSGRALFLFF. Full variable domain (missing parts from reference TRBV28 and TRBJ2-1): DVKVTQSSRYLVKRTGEKVFLECVQDMDHENMFWYRQDPGLGLRLIYFSYDVKMKEKGDIPEGYSVSREKKERFSLILESASTNQTSMYLCASSSTSGRALFLFFGPGTRLTVL.

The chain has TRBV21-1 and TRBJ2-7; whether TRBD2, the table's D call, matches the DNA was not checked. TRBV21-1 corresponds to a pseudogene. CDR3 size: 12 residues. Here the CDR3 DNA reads TGTGCCAGCAGCAACACCTGCGGCGAGCAGTACTTC. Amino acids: CASSNTCGEQYF.

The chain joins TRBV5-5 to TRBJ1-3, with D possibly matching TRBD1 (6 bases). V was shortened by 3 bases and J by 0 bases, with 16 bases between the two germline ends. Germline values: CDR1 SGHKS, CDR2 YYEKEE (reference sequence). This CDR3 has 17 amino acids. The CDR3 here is CASSSTGARPSGNTIYF. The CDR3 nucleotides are TGTGCCAGCAGCTCCACGGGGGCCAGACCCTCTGGAAACACCATATATTTT.

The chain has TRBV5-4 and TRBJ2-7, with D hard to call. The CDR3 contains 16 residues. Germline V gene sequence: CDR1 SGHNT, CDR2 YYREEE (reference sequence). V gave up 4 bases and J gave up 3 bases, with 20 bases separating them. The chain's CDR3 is CASSPGPSPVNYEQYF. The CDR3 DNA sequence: TGTGCCAGCAGCCCTGGACCCAGCCCCGTAAACTACGAGCAGTACTTC.

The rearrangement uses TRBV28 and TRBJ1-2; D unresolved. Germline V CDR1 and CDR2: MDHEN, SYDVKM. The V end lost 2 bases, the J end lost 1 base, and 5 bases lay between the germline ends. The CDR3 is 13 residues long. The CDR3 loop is CASSLEVNYGYTF. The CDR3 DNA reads TGTGCCAGCAGTTTAGAGGTTAACTATGGCTACACCTTC.

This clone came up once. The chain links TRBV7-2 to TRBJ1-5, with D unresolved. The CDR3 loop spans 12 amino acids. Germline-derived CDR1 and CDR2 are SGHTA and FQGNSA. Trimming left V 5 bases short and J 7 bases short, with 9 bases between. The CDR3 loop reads CASSKAGQPQHF. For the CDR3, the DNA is TGTGCCAGCAGCAAAGCCGGGCAGCCCCAGCATTTT.

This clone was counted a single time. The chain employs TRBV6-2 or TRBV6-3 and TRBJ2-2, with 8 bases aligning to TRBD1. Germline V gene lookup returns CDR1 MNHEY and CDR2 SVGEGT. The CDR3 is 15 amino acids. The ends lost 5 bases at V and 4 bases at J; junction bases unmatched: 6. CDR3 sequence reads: CASSASGGRTGELFF. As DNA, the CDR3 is TGTGCCAGCAGTGCCTCAGGGGGCCGCACCGGGGAGCTGTTTTTT.

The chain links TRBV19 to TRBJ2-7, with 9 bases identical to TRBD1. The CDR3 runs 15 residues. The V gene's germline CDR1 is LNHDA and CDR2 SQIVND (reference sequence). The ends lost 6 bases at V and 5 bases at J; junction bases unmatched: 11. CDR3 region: CASRPTGTGHNEQYF. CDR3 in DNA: TGTGCCAGTAGACCAACCGGGACAGGGCACAACGAGCAGTACTTC. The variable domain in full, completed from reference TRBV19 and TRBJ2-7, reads DGGITQSPKYLFRKEGQNVTLSCEQNLNHDAMYWYRQDPGQGLRLIYYSQIVNDFQKGDIAEGYSVSREKKESFPLTVTSAQKNPTAFYLCASRPTGTGHNEQYFGPGTRLTVT.

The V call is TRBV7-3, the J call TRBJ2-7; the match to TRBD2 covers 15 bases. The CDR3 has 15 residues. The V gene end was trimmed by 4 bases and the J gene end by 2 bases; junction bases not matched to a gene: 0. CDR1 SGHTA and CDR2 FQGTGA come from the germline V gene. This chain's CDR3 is CASSWTSGGAYEQYF. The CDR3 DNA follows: TGTGCCAGCAGCTGGACTAGCGGGGGGGCCTACGAGCAGTACTTC. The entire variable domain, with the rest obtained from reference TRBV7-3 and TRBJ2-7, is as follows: GAGVSQTPSNKVTEKGKYVELRCDPISGHTALYWYRQSLGQGPEFLIYFQGTGAADDSGLPNDRFFAVRPEGSVSTLKIQRTERGDSAVYLCASSWTSGGAYEQYFGPGTRLTVT.

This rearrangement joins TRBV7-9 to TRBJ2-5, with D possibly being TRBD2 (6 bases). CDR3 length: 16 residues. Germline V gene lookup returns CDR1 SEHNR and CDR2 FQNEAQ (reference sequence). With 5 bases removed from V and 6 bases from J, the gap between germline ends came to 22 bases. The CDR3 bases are TGTGCCAGCAGCCCCCTGGCTAATCGGGAGTTCCAGACCCAGTACTTC. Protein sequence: CASSPLANREFQTQYF.

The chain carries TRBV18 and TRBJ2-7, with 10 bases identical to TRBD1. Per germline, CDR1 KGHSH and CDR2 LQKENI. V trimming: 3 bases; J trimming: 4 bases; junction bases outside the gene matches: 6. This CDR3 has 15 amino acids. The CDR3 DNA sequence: TGTGCCAGCTCACCCGGACAGGGGGTAAGGTACGAGCAGTACTTC. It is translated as CASSPGQGVRYEQYF. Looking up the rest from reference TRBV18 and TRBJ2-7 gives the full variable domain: NAGVMQNPRHLVRRRGQEARLRCSPMKGHSHVYWYRQLPEEGLKFMVYLQKENIIDESGMPKERFSAEFPKEGPSILRIQQVVRGDSAAYFCASSPGQGVRYEQYFGPGTRLTVT.

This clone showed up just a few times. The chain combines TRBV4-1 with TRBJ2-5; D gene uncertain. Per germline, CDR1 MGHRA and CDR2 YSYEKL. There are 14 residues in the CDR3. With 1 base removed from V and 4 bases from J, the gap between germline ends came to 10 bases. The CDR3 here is CASSQVPGPETQYF. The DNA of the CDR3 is TGCGCCAGCAGCCAAGTGCCAGGACCAGAGACCCAGTACTTC.

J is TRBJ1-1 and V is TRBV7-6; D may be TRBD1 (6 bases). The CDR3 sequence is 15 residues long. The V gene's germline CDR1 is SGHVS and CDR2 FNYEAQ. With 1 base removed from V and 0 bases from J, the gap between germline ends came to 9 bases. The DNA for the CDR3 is TGTGCCAGCAGCTTAGTAGGGGGGGTGAACACTGAAGCTTTCTTT. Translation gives CASSLVGGVNTEAFF.

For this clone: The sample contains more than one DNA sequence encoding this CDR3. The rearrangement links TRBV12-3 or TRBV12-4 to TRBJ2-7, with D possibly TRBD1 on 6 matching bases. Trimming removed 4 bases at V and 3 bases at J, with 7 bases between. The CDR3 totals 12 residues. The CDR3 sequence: CASSSQGYEQYF. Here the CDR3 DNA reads TGTGCCAGCAGTTCACAGGGCTACGAGCAGTACTTC.

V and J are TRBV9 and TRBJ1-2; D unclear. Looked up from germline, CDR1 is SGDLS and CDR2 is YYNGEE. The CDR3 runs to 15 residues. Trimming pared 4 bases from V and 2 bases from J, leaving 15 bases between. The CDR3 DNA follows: TGTGCCAGCAGCTTACGACGTGAAGAGAACTATGGCTACACCTTC. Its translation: CASSLRREENYGYTF. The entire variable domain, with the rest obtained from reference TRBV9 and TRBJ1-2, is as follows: DSGVTQTPKHLITATGQRVTLRCSPRSGDLSVYWYQQSLDQGLQFLIQYYNGEERAKGNILERFSAQQFPDLHSELNLSSLELGDSALYFCASSLRREENYGYTFGSGTRLTVV.

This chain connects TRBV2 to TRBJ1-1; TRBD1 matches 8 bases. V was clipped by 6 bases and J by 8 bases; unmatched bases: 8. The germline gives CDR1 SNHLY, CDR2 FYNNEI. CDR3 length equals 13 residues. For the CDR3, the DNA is TGTGCCAGCAGCTTTGAAAACAGGGGGGAAGCTTTCTTT. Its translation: CASSFENRGEAFF.

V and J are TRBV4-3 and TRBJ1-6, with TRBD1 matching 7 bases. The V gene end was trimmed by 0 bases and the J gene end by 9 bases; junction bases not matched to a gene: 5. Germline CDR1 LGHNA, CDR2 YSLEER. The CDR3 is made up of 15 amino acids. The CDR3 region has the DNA TGCGCCAGCAGCCAAGATAGGCAGGGGGGTTCACCCCTCCACTTT. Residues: CASSQDRQGGSPLHF.

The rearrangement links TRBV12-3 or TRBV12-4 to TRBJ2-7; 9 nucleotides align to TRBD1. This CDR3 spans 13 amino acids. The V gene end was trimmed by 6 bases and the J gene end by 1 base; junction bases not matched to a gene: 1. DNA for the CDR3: TGTGCCAGCAGAGGGACAGGGTCCTACGAGCAGTACTTC. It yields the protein CASRGTGSYEQYF.

The CDR3 is CSASTSGRLSNTGELFF. The CDR3, as DNA: TGCAGTGCTAGTACCAGCGGGAGGCTATCCAACACCGGGGAGCTGTTTTTT. The V gene is TRBV20-1, the J gene TRBJ2-2, with 9 nucleotides matching TRBD2. V lost 3 bases to trimming and J lost 2 bases; unmatched junction nucleotides: 10. The CDR3 has 17 residues. Per the germline V gene, CDR1 is DFQATT and CDR2 is SNEGSKA (reference sequence).

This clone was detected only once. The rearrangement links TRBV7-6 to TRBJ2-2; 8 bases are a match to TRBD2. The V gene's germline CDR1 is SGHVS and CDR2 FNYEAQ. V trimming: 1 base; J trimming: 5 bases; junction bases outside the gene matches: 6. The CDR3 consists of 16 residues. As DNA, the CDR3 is TGTGCCAGCAGCTTAGATGGCGGGAGGTGGACCGGGGAGCTGTTTTTT. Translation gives CASSLDGGRWTGELFF.

CDR3 loop: CASSWGQNTEAFF. The CDR3 DNA sequence: TGTGCCAGCAGCTGGGGACAGAACACTGAAGCTTTCTTT. The rearrangement uses TRBV5-6 and TRBJ1-1, with D perhaps TRBD1 (6 bases). Trimming removed 3 bases from V and 1 base from J, with 7 bases in between. Per the germline V gene, CDR1 is SGHDT and CDR2 is YYEEEE. The CDR3 extends over 13 amino acids.

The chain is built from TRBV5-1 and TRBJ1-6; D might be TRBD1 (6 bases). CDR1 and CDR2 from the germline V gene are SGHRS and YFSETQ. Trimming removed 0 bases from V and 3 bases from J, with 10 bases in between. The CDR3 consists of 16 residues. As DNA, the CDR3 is TGCGCCAGCAGCTTGGTCGGGGGCGGCTATAATTCACCCCTCCACTTT. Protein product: CASSLVGGGYNSPLHF. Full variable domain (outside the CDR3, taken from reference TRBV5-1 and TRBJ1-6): KAGVTQTPRYLIKTRGQQVTLSCSPISGHRSVSWYQQTPGQGLQFLFEYFSETQRNKGNFPGRFSGRQFSNSRSEMNVSTLELGDSALYLCASSLVGGGYNSPLHFGNGTRLTVT.

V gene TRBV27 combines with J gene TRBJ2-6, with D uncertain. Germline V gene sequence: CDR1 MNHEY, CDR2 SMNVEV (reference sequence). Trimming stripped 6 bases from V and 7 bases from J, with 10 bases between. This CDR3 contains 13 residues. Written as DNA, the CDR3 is TGTGCCAGCAGCCCCCTTAGAGCCAACGTCCTGACTTTC. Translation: CASSPLRANVLTF.

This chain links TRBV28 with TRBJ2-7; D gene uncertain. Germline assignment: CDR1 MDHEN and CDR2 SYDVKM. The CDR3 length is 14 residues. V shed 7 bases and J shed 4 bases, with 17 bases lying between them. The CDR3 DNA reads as TGTGCCAGCATGGGTAGGTTGGCACCGTACGAGCAGTACTTC. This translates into CASMGRLAPYEQYF. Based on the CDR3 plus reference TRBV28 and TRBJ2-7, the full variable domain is DVKVTQSSRYLVKRTGEKVFLECVQDMDHENMFWYRQDPGLGLRLIYFSYDVKMKEKGDIPEGYSVSREKKERFSLILESASTNQTSMYLCASMGRLAPYEQYFGPGTRLTVT.

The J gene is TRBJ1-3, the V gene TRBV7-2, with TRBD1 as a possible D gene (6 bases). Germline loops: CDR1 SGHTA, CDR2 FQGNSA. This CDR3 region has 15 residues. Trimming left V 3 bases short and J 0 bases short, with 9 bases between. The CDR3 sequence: CASSFQGGSGNTIYF. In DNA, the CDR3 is TGTGCCAGCAGCTTCCAAGGGGGCTCTGGAAACACCATATATTTT.

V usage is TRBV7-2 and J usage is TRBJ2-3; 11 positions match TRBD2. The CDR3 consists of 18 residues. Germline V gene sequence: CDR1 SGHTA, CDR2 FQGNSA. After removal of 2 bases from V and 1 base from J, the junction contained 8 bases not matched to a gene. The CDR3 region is CASSLSPIAGGRTDTQYF. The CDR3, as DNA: TGTGCCAGCAGCTTATCCCCCATAGCGGGAGGGCGCACAGATACGCAGTATTTT. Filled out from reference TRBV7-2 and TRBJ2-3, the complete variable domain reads GAGVSQSPSNKVTEKGKDVELRCDPISGHTALYWYRQSLGQGLEFLIYFQGNSAPDKSGLPSDRFSAERTGGSVSTLTIQRTQQEDSAVYLCASSLSPIAGGRTDTQYFGPGTRLTVL.

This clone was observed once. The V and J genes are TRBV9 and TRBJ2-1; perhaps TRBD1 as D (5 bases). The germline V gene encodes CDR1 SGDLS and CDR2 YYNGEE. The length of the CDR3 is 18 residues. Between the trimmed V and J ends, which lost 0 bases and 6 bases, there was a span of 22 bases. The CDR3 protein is CASSVDFGQGGGVNEQFF. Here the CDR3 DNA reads TGTGCCAGCAGCGTAGACTTTGGGCAGGGCGGTGGTGTCAATGAGCAGTTCTTC.